The 27 T cell receptor beta chains below all came from one sample that was sequenced in a study of T cell clonality in common variable immunodeficiency (dated by TCRdb to between 2015 and 2016). Libraries were constructed by the immunoSEQ multiplex PCR assay. Here the immuneACCESS table is served through TCRdb, limited to in-frame sequences with V and J called. Missing clones are a known gap in these copies; in checked studies unresolved V genes cover under half, and the rest lacks a known reason. This sample shows approximately 64,000 clones, and none of them turns up only once. Roughly 1.5% of the sample is held by the ten biggest clonotypes. The sample comprised peripheral blood mononuclear cells. These receptors were taken from a person aged 18-70 years in good health.

This clone was found many times. The read ends 3 residues early relative to the CDR3; the germline J gene fills the gap. This rearrangement joins TRBV18 to TRBJ2-3; TRBD1 matches at 8 bases. The CDR3 runs 16 residues. J gave up 7 bases and V 0 bases, and 9 bases lay outside the gene matches. CDR1 and CDR2 from the germline V gene are KGHSH and LQKENI. The sequenced part of the CDR3 DNA is TGTGCCAGCTCACCACCCGGGACAGGCGGATTGAATACG. Protein sequence: CASSPPGTGGLNT. The CDR3 as a whole reads CASSPPGTGGLNTQYF.

In its sample, this clone was seen many times. The CDR3 end lies 3 residues beyond the end of the read and is filled in from the germline J gene. This sequence joins TRBV9 and TRBJ2-3, with 11 bases fitting TRBD2. CDR3 size: 16 residues. CDR1 is SGDLS and CDR2 is YYNGEE in the germline V gene. V shed 2 bases and J 4 bases; nucleotides not matched to a gene: 6. The CDR3 sequence is CASSVLAGGSSDTQYF. CDR3 DNA (partial): TGTGCCAGCAGCGTCCTAGCGGGAGGCAGCTCAGATACG.

This clone was recorded at least ten times. The observed sequence ends 3 residues before the CDR3 terminus, with the missing tail filled in from the germline J gene. The chain combines TRBV18 with TRBJ2-3; D uncertain. Germline lookup yields CDR1 KGHSH and CDR2 LQKENI. Trimming stripped 3 bases from V and 6 bases from J, with 7 bases between. The CDR3 totals 12 residues. The CDR3 protein is CASSPTTDTQYF. Incomplete CDR3 DNA: TGTGCCAGCTCACCCACTACTGATACG.

This clone was observed many times. The missing CDR3 end, 3 residues past where the read stops, is filled in from the germline J gene. The V call is TRBV6-1, the J call TRBJ2-1; 9 bases match TRBD2. V lost 2 bases to trimming and J lost 4 bases; unmatched junction nucleotides: 9. The germline V gene has CDR1 MNHNS and CDR2 SASEGT. CDR3 length: 17 amino acids. CDR3 bases read: TGTGCCAGCAGTGAACGAATTGGGACTAGCAAATACAATGAG. Translation: CASSERIGTSKYNE. The full CDR3 protein is CASSERIGTSKYNEQFF.

This clone was seen many times. The read ends 3 residues early relative to the CDR3; the germline J gene fills the gap. The rearrangement joins TRBV2 to TRBJ2-7; 7 bases are a match to TRBD1. The V gene end was trimmed by 8 bases and the J gene end by 3 bases; junction bases not matched to a gene: 13. CDR1 SNHLY and CDR2 FYNNEI come from the germline V gene. This CDR3 region has 15 residues. The CDR3 bases that were read are TGTGCCAGCGCGTACCGGGCAGGGGGTTTCTACGAG. Its translation: CASAYRAGGFYE. The entire CDR3 sequence reads CASAYRAGGFYEQYF.

This clone came up many times. The CDR3 is cut off 3 residues early in the read; its end comes from the germline J gene. The J gene is TRBJ1-1, the V gene TRBV14; D perhaps matches TRBD1 (6 bases). The CDR3 runs to 14 residues. Germline loops: CDR1 SGHDN, CDR2 FVKESK. The V end lost 5 bases, the J end lost 4 bases, and 14 bases lay between the germline ends. The CDR3 bases that were read are TGTGCCAGCAGCGTGGCAGGGGTGCGCACTGAA. Translation gives CASSVAGVRTE. The full CDR3 reads CASSVAGVRTEAFF.

This clone appeared many times. The DNA ends 3 residues before the CDR3 does, and the rest of the CDR3 is filled in from the germline J gene. The genes are TRBV6-1 and TRBJ1-1; 10 nucleotides align to TRBD1. V gave up 4 bases and J gave up 5 bases; unmatched junction bases: 10. The germline gives CDR1 MNHNS, CDR2 SASEGT. This CDR3 is built from 16 residues. The part of the CDR3 DNA that was read is TGTGCCAGCAGTGCAAGGGGAAGACAGGGGGCTACTGAA. Protein sequence: CASSARGRQGATE. The full CDR3 sequence reads CASSARGRQGATEAFF.

This clone has a count of ten or more. The sequenced fragment ends 3 residues before the CDR3 boundary, so the rest is inferred from the germline J gene. The chain has TRBV20-1 and TRBJ2-7; TRBD1 aligns across 8 bases. Trimming removed 6 bases from V and 0 bases from J; junction bases left unmatched: 10. The germline gives CDR1 DFQATT, CDR2 SNEGSKA (reference sequence). The CDR3 contains 15 residues. The CDR3 loop is CSAKDLGQASYEQYF. The sequenced CDR3 bases are TGCAGTGCAAAAGATCTGGGACAGGCCTCCTACGAG.

In this sample, this clone turned up many times. The DNA ends 3 residues before the CDR3 does, and the rest of the CDR3 is filled in from the germline J gene. This sequence joins TRBV4-2 and TRBJ2-2, with 9 bases identical to TRBD2. This CDR3 is built from 16 residues. V trimming: 0 bases; J trimming: 1 base; junction bases outside the gene matches: 0. CDR1 LGHNA and CDR2 YNFKEQ come from the germline V gene. The CDR3 protein is CASSQDSGRNTGELFF. Partial CDR3 DNA: TGTGCCAGCAGCCAAGATAGCGGGAGGAACACCGGGGAG.

This clone was seen many times. The CDR3 is cut off 3 residues early in the read; its end comes from the germline J gene. The rearrangement uses TRBV20-1 and TRBJ2-5; 12 positions match TRBD2. Germline CDR1 is DFQATT and CDR2 is SNEGSKA (reference sequence). The CDR3 has 15 amino acids. V was clipped by 1 base and J by 4 bases; unmatched bases: 4. CDR3 region: CSARGLAGVSETQYF. The CDR3 bases that were read are TGCAGTGCTAGAGGACTAGCGGGAGTTTCAGAGACC.

The sample holds many counts of this clone. The read terminates 3 residues ahead of where the CDR3 ends, so the germline J gene completes it. The chain carries TRBV5-4 and TRBJ1-2; D gene unclear. CDR1 SGHNT and CDR2 YYREEE come from the germline V gene (reference sequence). Trimming pared 1 base from V and 1 base from J, leaving 11 bases between. The CDR3 has 15 amino acids. The CDR3 bases that were read are TGTGCCAGCAGCTTGCCCGGACTTAATAACTATGGC. This codes for CASSLPGLNNYG. The complete CDR3 reads CASSLPGLNNYGYTF.

This clone appeared many times. CDR3: CASSPQGSSYEQYF. The DNA read from the CDR3 is TGTGCCAGCTCACCCCAGGGAAGCTCCTACGAG. The V and J genes are TRBV18 and TRBJ2-7, with TRBD1 as a possible D gene (5 bases). The CDR3 is cut off 3 residues early in the read; its end comes from the germline J gene. V lost 3 bases and J lost 0, with 9 bases in between. The CDR3 consists of 14 residues. Germline values: CDR1 KGHSH, CDR2 LQKENI.

This clone was picked up many times. The sequence runs out 3 residues before the end of the CDR3; the remainder is reconstructed from the germline J gene. The chain recombines TRBV5-1 with TRBJ2-2; D not certain. The V and J ends lost 4 bases and 6 bases respectively, with 7 bases between them. The germline V gene has CDR1 SGHRS and CDR2 YFSETQ. The CDR3 runs to 12 residues. The sequenced part of the CDR3 DNA is TGCGCCAGCAGCGCGGTGGCCGGGGAG. As protein: CASSAVAGE. The entire CDR3 sequence reads CASSAVAGELFF.

The table lists this clone with many counts. An end of the junction differs from the germline gene, which may be a read error. The read ends 3 residues shy of where the CDR3 ends; the end is completed using the germline J gene. V and J are TRBV30 and TRBJ2-3, with 13 bases that match TRBD2. The CDR3 has 12 residues. Germline V CDR1 and CDR2: GTSNPN, SVGIG (reference sequence). The sequenced CDR3 bases are TGTGCTTGGACTAGCGGGAGTGATACG. It yields the protein CAWTSGSDT. In full, the CDR3 reads CAWTSGSDTQYF.

This clone was observed many times. The read ends 3 residues before the CDR3 terminus; that terminus is restored from the germline J gene. The rearrangement links TRBV10-1 to TRBJ2-7; D remains ambiguous. The germline gives CDR1 WNHNN, CDR2 SYGVQD (reference sequence). V was cut by 3 bases and J by 3 bases, with 12 bases left in between. This CDR3 region has 14 residues. The CDR3 DNA, read in part, is TGCGCCAGCAGTGAAAATCCACCCGGCTACGAG. Protein sequence: CASSENPPGYE. The entire CDR3 reads CASSENPPGYEQYF.

Many counts were recorded for this clone. Read coverage stops 3 residues before the CDR3 terminus; the germline J gene supplies the remainder. The genes are TRBV28 and TRBJ1-2; possible D gene TRBD1, 6 bases. The germline gives CDR1 MDHEN, CDR2 SYDVKM. The V gene lost 5 bases and the J gene lost 2 bases, with 15 bases spanning the gap. The CDR3 sequence is 15 residues long. The chain's CDR3 is CASSSRGRLNYGYTF. The sequenced CDR3 bases are TGTGCCAGCAGTAGCAGGGGCCGCCTCAACTATGGC.

This clone was found many times. Sequencing ends 3 residues short of the CDR3 end; the germline J gene provides the rest. This chain uses TRBV20-1 with TRBJ2-7, with 14 positions matching TRBD2. Trimming cost V 7 bases and J 0 bases; bases outside gene matches: 5. The CDR3 covers 15 residues. Germline loops: CDR1 DFQATT, CDR2 SNEGSKA (reference sequence). Incomplete CDR3 DNA: TGCAGTGTTCGGACTAGCGGGGGGCCCTCCTACGAG. Its protein is CSVRTSGGPSYE. The whole CDR3 protein reads CSVRTSGGPSYEQYF.

In its sample, this clone was seen many times. The sequence runs out 3 residues before the end of the CDR3; the remainder is reconstructed from the germline J gene. The rearrangement joins TRBV20-1 to TRBJ1-2, with unresolved D. Trimming removed 1 base from V and 2 bases from J, with 14 bases in between. Germline assignment: CDR1 DFQATT and CDR2 SNEGSKA (reference sequence). The CDR3 runs to 15 residues. This chain's CDR3 is CSARVAGRTNYGYTF. Incomplete CDR3 DNA: TGCAGTGCTAGAGTTGCGGGCAGGACCAACTATGGC.

This clone has ten or more counts. The read ends 3 residues early relative to the CDR3; the germline J gene fills the gap. The genes are TRBV5-1 and TRBJ2-7; 11 positions agree with TRBD1. From germline, CDR1 is SGHRS and CDR2 YFSETQ. The junction had 2 bases not matched to a gene; V was cut back by 3 bases and J by 3 bases. The CDR3 is 14 amino acids. The part of the CDR3 DNA that was read is TGCGCCAGCAGCTGGGGGACAGGGGGCTACGAG. Protein product: CASSWGTGGYE. The whole CDR3 is CASSWGTGGYEQYF.

This clone was detected ten times or more. The DNA ends 3 residues before the CDR3 does, and the rest of the CDR3 is filled in from the germline J gene. This chain connects TRBV5-1 to TRBJ2-1; 8 bases are a match to TRBD2. The CDR3 runs 17 residues. Germline V CDR1 and CDR2: SGHRS, YFSETQ. J was trimmed by 3 bases and V by 0 bases; bases with no gene match: 8. The CDR3 DNA, read in part, is TGCGCCAGCAGCTTGGTACAGAGCGGGAGACGCTACAATGAG. Amino acid sequence: CASSLVQSGRRYNE. The CDR3 reads in full as CASSLVQSGRRYNEQFF.

At least ten counts were recorded for this clone. The missing CDR3 end, 3 residues past where the read stops, is filled in from the germline J gene. The J gene is TRBJ2-1, the V gene TRBV19, with no clear D. Germline loops: CDR1 LNHDA, CDR2 SQIVND (reference sequence). The CDR3 has 16 residues. Between the trimmed V and J ends, which lost 0 bases and 0 bases, there was a span of 9 bases. CDR3 DNA (partial): TGTGCCAGTAGTATAGAATCACAGAGCTCCTACAATGAG. This translates into CASSIESQSSYNE. The full CDR3 protein reads CASSIESQSSYNEQFF.

This clone was seen ten or more times. The read terminates 3 residues ahead of where the CDR3 ends, so the germline J gene completes it. J is TRBJ1-6 and V is TRBV19, with 8 bases that match TRBD1. Trimming took 6 bases from V and 2 from J; bases not matched to a gene: 6. The CDR3 is 16 amino acids. CDR1 and CDR2 from the germline V gene are LNHDA and SQIVND (reference sequence). CDR3 sequence: CASSQTGVTYNSPLHF. The DNA read from the CDR3 is TGTGCCAGTAGCCAGACAGGGGTCACCTATAATTCACCC.

In this sample, this clone turned up many times. CDR3: CASSLNPQGDTQYF. The sequenced CDR3 bases are TGTGCCAGCAGCTTAAACCCACAGGGGGATACG. The chain joins TRBV7-3 to TRBJ2-3, with TRBD1 identical over 7 bases. The read finishes 3 residues shy of the CDR3 end, and the germline J gene is used to complete it. This CDR3 has 14 amino acids. CDR1 SGHTA and CDR2 FQGTGA come from the germline V gene. V dropped 1 base and J dropped 6; count of bases not matched to a gene: 4.

This clone came up many times. The CDR3 here is CASSLTSLNTGELFF. CDR3 DNA (partial): TGTGCCAGCAGTTTAACTAGCCTAAACACCGGGGAG. The chain uses TRBV28 and TRBJ2-2; D might be TRBD2 (6 bases). The CDR3 goes on 3 residues after the read ends, and that part is filled in from the germline J gene. There are 15 residues in the CDR3. V was pared by 2 bases and J by 2 bases, with 9 bases between. Germline values: CDR1 MDHEN, CDR2 SYDVKM.

This clone was recorded at least ten times. The CDR3 bases that were read are TGTGCCAGCAGTGAACATGGGGCGCTTAGCACCGGGGAG. It is translated as CASSEHGALSTGE. The CDR3 as a whole reads CASSEHGALSTGELFF. The chain has TRBV6-1 and TRBJ2-2; tentative D call: TRBD1 (5 bases). The missing CDR3 end, 3 residues past where the read stops, is filled in from the germline J gene. CDR3 length: 16 amino acids. The germline V gene encodes CDR1 MNHNS and CDR2 SASEGT. Trimming left V 2 bases short and J 4 bases short, with 14 bases between.

This clone occurred many times. From the germline J gene comes the end of the CDR3, since the read stops 3 residues before it. The V and J genes are TRBV19 and TRBJ1-1, with 8 bases matching TRBD1. Unmatched junction bases numbered 2, after V lost 5 bases and J lost 0 bases. This CDR3 spans 14 amino acids. Germline loops: CDR1 LNHDA, CDR2 SQIVND (reference sequence). The CDR3: CASSWTGLNTEAFF. The DNA read from the CDR3 is TGTGCCAGTAGTTGGACAGGGCTGAACACTGAA.

This clone has more than one count but fewer than ten. The read ends 3 residues before the CDR3 terminus; that terminus is restored from the germline J gene. The chain links TRBV6-4 to TRBJ2-1, with no clear D. The CDR3 sequence is 13 residues long. V lost 0 bases and J lost 9, with 9 bases in between. The germline V gene has CDR1 MRHNA and CDR2 SNTAGT. The CDR3 sequence: CASSDSPRSEQFF. The sequenced CDR3 bases are TGTGCCAGCAGTGACTCGCCGCGGAGTGAG.